This T cell receptor (beta chain) appears in the sequencing data of a study of blood T cell repertoires in COVID-19. Study at large: Collection of acute and convalescent COVID-19 samples took place in the United States, Italy and Spain. Sources were T cells, B-cell-depleted T cells, or PBMCs; the material itself was cDNA or gDNA.

In the original workflow: Amplification from reference gene primers served as the basis for estimated nucleated cell counts. Repertoires were generated with immunoSEQ multiplex PCR, while TCRdb's copy carries only in-frame clones and drops some. The V and J calls and clone size were taken over from that table, and D and trimming were inferred from the DNA. The sample carries 250,000 to 350,000 clones, roughly 90% recorded once. The CDR3 consists of 13 residues. V lost 5 bases and J lost 5, with 10 bases in between. Germline V gene sequence: CDR1 MDHEN, CDR2 SYDVKM. Material for sequencing was peripheral blood. This TCR was recovered from a man between 18 and 29 years old with active or convalescent COVID-19. The chain carries TRBV28 and TRBJ1-5, with D maybe TRBD1 (6 bases). The CDR3 region is CASSTGYDQPQHF. As DNA, the CDR3 is TGTGCCAGCAGTACAGGGTACGATCAGCCCCAGCATTTT.